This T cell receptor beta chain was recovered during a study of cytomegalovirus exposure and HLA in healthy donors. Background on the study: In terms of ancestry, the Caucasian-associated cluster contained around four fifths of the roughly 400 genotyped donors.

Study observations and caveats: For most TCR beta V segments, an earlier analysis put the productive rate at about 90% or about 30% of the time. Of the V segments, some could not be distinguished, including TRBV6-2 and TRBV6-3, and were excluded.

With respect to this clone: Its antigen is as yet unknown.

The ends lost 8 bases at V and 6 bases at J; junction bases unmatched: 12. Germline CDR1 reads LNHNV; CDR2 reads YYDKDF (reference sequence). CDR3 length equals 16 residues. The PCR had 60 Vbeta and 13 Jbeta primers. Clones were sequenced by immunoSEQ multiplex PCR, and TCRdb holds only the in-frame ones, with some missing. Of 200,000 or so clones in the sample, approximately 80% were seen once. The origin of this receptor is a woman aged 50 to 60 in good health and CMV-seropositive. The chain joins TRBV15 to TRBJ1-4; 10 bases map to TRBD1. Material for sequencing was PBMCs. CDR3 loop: CATSGQGMSGHEKLFF. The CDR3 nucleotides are TGTGCCACCTCGGGACAGGGGATGTCAGGGCATGAAAAACTGTTTTTT.